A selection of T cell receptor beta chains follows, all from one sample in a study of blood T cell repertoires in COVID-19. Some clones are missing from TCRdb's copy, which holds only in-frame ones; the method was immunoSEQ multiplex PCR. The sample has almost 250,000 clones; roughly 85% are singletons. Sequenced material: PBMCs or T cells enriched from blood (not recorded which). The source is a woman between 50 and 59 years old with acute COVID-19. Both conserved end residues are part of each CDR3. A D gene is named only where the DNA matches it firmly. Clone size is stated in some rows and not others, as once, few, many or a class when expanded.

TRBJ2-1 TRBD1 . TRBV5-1 CASTGTANNEQFF TGCGCCAGCACCGGGACAGCTAACAATGAGCAGTTCTTC
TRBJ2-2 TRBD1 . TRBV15 CATSRGQGSHAGELFF TGTGCCACCAGCAGAGGACAGGGGAGCCACGCCGGGGAGCTGTTTTTT
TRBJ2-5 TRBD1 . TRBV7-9 CASSRQGAETQYF TGTGCCAGCAGCCGCCAGGGGGCTGAGACCCAGTACTTC
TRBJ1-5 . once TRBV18 CASSPSSNQPQHF TGTGCCAGCTCACCAAGCAGCAATCAGCCCCAGCATTTT
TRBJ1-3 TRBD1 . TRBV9 CASSARPIDRASKNTIYF TGTGCCAGCAGCGCCCGCCCGATAGACAGGGCGAGTAAAAACACCATATATTTT
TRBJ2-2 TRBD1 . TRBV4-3 CASSRGLPGQITRNTGELFF TGCGCCAGCAGCCGTGGACTTCCGGGACAGATAACTAGAAACACCGGGGAGCTGTTTTTT
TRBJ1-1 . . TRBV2 CASSVMWSLEAFF TGTGCCAGCAGTGTTATGTGGTCACTTGAAGCTTTCTTT
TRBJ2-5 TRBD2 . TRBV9 CASSVVEAGPQGTQYF TGTGCCAGCAGCGTAGTGGAAGCGGGGCCGCAAGGGACCCAGTACTTC
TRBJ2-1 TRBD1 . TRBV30 CAQAGTGVRNEQFF TGTGCCCAGGCGGGGACAGGGGTTAGGAATGAGCAGTTCTTC
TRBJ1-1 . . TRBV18 CASSLLGGENTEAFF TGTGCCAGCTCTCTCCTAGGGGGGGAGAACACTGAAGCTTTCTTT
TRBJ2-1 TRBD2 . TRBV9 CASSVGWSSGGYNEQFF TGTGCCAGCAGCGTAGGTTGGTCTAGCGGGGGGTACAATGAGCAGTTCTTC
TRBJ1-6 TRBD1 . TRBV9 CASSSPGTGANSPLHF TGTGCCAGCAGCTCCCCCGGGACAGGTGCGAATTCACCCCTCCACTTT
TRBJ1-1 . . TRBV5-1 CASSLDLPGARVNTEAFF TGCGCCAGCAGCTTGGATTTACCGGGTGCCAGGGTGAACACTGAAGCTTTCTTT
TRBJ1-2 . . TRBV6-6 CASSPAAGVQGNVGYTF TGTGCCAGCAGTCCAGCCGCGGGTGTCCAGGGGAATGTGGGCTACACCTTC
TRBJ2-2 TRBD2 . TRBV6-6 CASSHRRGGGVTGELFF TGTGCCAGCAGTCACCGGCGAGGCGGGGGGGTTACCGGGGAGCTGTTTTTT
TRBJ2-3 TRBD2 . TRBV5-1 CASSHPSGGHTQYF TGCGCCAGCAGCCACCCGTCGGGGGGACATACGCAGTATTTT
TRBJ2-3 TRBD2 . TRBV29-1 CSVVLWVAGRADTQYF TGCAGCGTCGTCTTGTGGGTAGCGGGGAGGGCAGATACGCAGTATTTT
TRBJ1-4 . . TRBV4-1 CASSQVPPLLEKLFF TGCGCCAGCAGCCAAGTCCCACCACTGCTGGAAAAACTGTTTTTT
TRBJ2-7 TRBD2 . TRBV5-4 CASSNPQRGTTYEQYF TGTGCCAGCAGCAACCCCCAGCGGGGGACAACCTACGAGCAGTACTTC
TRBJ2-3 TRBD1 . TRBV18 CASSPRDRGTDTQYF TGTGCCAGCTCACCCCGGGACAGGGGCACAGATACGCAGTATTTT
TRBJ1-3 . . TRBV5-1 CASSLGPEGTGNTIYF TGCGCCAGCAGCTTGGGCCCGGAGGGGACTGGAAACACCATATATTTT
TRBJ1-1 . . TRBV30 CAWSAREAFF TGTGCCTGGAGTGCCAGGGAAGCTTTCTTT
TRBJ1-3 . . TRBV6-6 CASSYSNSGNTIYF TGTGCCAGCAGTTACTCAAATAGCGGAAACACCATATATTTT
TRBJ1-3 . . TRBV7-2 CASSLNVRGAGNTIYF TGTGCCAGCAGCTTAAACGTTCGAGGAGCTGGAAACACCATATATTTT
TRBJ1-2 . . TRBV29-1 CSVEWSGYTF TGCAGCGTTGAGTGGAGTGGCTACACCTTC
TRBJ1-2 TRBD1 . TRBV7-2 CASSPRQGVGYGYTF TGTGCCAGCAGCCCGAGACAGGGGGTCGGCTATGGCTACACCTTC
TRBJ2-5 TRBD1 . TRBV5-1 CASNFPGQQETQYF TGCGCCAGCAACTTTCCGGGACAGCAAGAGACCCAGTACTTC
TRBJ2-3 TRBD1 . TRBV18 CASSPSGTEVRGDTQYF TGTGCCAGCTCACCCTCCGGGACAGAAGTTCGAGGCGATACGCAGTATTTT
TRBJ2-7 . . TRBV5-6 CASSVVGQLPSYEQYF TGTGCCAGCAGCGTGGTGGGGCAGCTACCCTCCTACGAGCAGTACTTC
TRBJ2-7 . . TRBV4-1 CASSLLESYEQYF TGCGCCAGCAGCCTGCTTGAGAGCTACGAGCAGTACTTC
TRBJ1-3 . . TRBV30 CAWSARTRWADSGNTIYF TGTGCCTGGAGTGCCAGGACAAGGTGGGCAGACTCTGGAAACACCATATATTTT